The TCR beta chain under discussion was sequenced for a study of blood T cell repertoires in COVID-19. Study-level information: Acute-phase and convalescent COVID-19 samples originated in the United States, Italy and Spain. T cells, B-cell-depleted T cells, or PBMCs provided the cDNA or gDNA that served as material.

The CDR3 is 11 amino acids. Germline V gene lookup returns CDR1 DFQATT and CDR2 SNEGSKA (reference sequence). V was clipped by 0 bases and J by 4 bases, with 3 bases between them. In the original processing: Estimates of nucleated cell counts were drawn from the amplification of reference gene primers. Produced via immunoSEQ multiplex PCR; TCRdb's table is partial and in-frame only. V and J calls and clone size are as listed in that table; D and trimming were resolved from the DNA. The sample lists over 300,000 clones, roughly 85% occurring once. The sample consisted of peripheral blood. This chain links TRBV20-1 with TRBJ1-1; D unresolved. The origin of this receptor is a human donor in a cohort sampled during active COVID-19. The CDR3 DNA reads as TGCAGTGCTAGAGACCTCACTGAAGCTTTCTTT. This encodes CSARDLTEAFF.